Presented here are 30 T cell receptor beta chains from one specimen sequenced in a study of early T cells in non-severe SARS-CoV-2 infection. TCRdb used MiXCR to reprocess the 5' RACE reads, holding one entry per CDR3 protein. The table includes under 85,000 distinct CDR3 sequences, 9.5% detected once. What was sequenced was whole blood. The source is an adult who was a healthcare worker with PCR-confirmed SARS-CoV-2 infection or an uninfected control (not recorded which).

This clonotype was detected many times. The chain is built from TRBV29-1 and TRBJ1-6; no reliable D call. The CDR3 contains 13 residues. V lost 5 bases and J 6 bases, leaving 11 bases between the germline ends. Per the germline V gene, CDR1 is SQVTM and CDR2 is ANQGSEA. The CDR3 DNA is TGCAGCGTTAGATACGACCCTAATTCACCCCTCCACTTT. Its protein is CSVRYDPNSPLHF.

The CDR3 spells CAISERSGIADTQYF. In DNA, the CDR3 is TGTGCCATCAGTGAAAGGAGCGGGATAGCTGATACGCAGTATTTT. This chain links TRBV10-3 with TRBJ2-3; 7 positions agree with TRBD2. This CDR3 region has 15 residues. In germline, CDR1 is ENHRY, CDR2 SYGVKD. The V gene end was trimmed by 3 bases and the J gene end by 6 bases; junction bases not matched to a gene: 9.

This clonotype was seen ten or more times. The CDR3 sequence: CASSIGGTVDEQYF. The CDR3, as DNA: TGTGCCAGTAGTATTGGGGGAACGGTCGACGAGCAGTACTTC. The V gene is TRBV19, the J gene TRBJ2-7, with D perhaps assigned TRBD1 or TRBD2 (5 bases each). CDR1 and CDR2 (germline): LNHDA, SQIVND (reference sequence). The CDR3 spans 14 residues. The V end was cut by 3 bases, the J end by 5 bases, with 14 bases between.

This clonotype was counted at least ten times. The rearrangement uses TRBV6-4 and TRBJ2-1; TRBD1 agrees at 9 bases. The CDR3 sequence is 16 residues long. Germline V gene sequence: CDR1 MRHNA, CDR2 SNTAGT. The J segment lost 4 bases and the V segment lost 3 bases, leaving 7 bases of the junction unmatched. The chain's CDR3 is CASSERGQGAYNEQFF. The CDR3 DNA follows: TGTGCCAGCAGTGAAAGGGGACAGGGAGCTTACAATGAGCAGTTCTTC.

In its sample, this clonotype was seen a few times. The rearrangement links TRBV5-8 to TRBJ2-3, with D perhaps matching TRBD1 (5 bases). Trimming stripped 1 base from V and 5 bases from J, with 14 bases between. The germline V gene has CDR1 SGHTS and CDR2 YDEGEE. This CDR3 contains 15 residues. The CDR3 region is CASSLNRQGIDTQYF. The CDR3 DNA reads as TGTGCCAGCAGCTTGAATCGCCAGGGCATAGATACGCAGTATTTT. Full variable domain (remainder filled in from reference TRBV5-8 and TRBJ2-3): EAGVTQSPTHLIKTRGQQATLRCSPISGHTSVYWYQQALGLGLQFLLWYDEGEERNRGNFPPRFSGRQFPNYSSELNVNALELEDSALYLCASSLNRQGIDTQYFGPGTRLTVL.

This chain links TRBV3-1 with TRBJ2-3; 9 bases line up with TRBD1. With 4 bases clipped from V and 4 bases from J, the junction kept 9 bases outside the gene matches. Germline CDR1 and CDR2: LGHDT and YNNKEL (reference sequence). The CDR3 is 16 amino acids. CDR3 amino acids: CASSPLRGQGPDTQYF. The CDR3 DNA reads as TGTGCCAGCAGCCCCCTAAGAGGACAGGGGCCAGATACGCAGTATTTT.

The CDR3 here is CASRSNWDGDEAFF. CDR3 nucleotides: TGTGCCAGCAGGTCTAACTGGGACGGAGATGAAGCTTTCTTT. This rearrangement joins TRBV25-1 to TRBJ1-1; maybe TRBD1 (5 bases). This CDR3 is 14 amino acids long. From germline, CDR1 is MGHDK and CDR2 SYGVNS. V was shortened by 6 bases and J by 7 bases, with 18 bases between the two germline ends.

This clonotype was picked up a small number of times. V gene TRBV29-1 combines with J gene TRBJ1-1, with D perhaps TRBD1 (6 bases). In germline, CDR1 is SQVTM, CDR2 ANQGSEA. V lost 4 bases and J 7 bases, leaving 16 bases between the germline ends. CDR3 length: 13 amino acids. In DNA, the CDR3 is TGCAGCGTTGCCGGGACACCCGGAAGTGAAGCTTTCTTT. As protein: CSVAGTPGSEAFF. The full variable domain, rest sourced from reference TRBV29-1 and TRBJ1-1, is SAVISQKPSRDICQRGTSLTIQCQVDSQVTMMFWYRQQPGQSLTLIATANQGSEATYESGFVIDKFPISRPNLTFSTLTVSNMSPEDSSIYLCSVAGTPGSEAFFGQGTRLTVV.

The table lists this clonotype with a few counts. V usage is TRBV7-2 and J usage is TRBJ1-6; maybe TRBD1 (6 bases). Germline V gives CDR1 SGHTA, CDR2 FQGNSA. The V end lost 5 bases, the J end lost 2 bases, and 19 bases lay between the germline ends. The CDR3 is 18 residues long. The CDR3 loop reads CASSPTGSKGPYNSPLHF. In DNA, the CDR3 is TGTGCCAGCAGCCCTACAGGGTCAAAGGGGCCCTATAATTCACCCCTCCACTTT.

This clonotype was counted many times. V and J are TRBV7-9 and TRBJ2-2, with unresolved D. The ends were cut back, 0 bases at V and 7 bases at J, with 9 bases in the middle. This CDR3 region has 14 residues. From germline, CDR1 is SEHNR and CDR2 FQNEAQ (reference sequence). The CDR3 sequence: CASSLAPGVGELFF. Here the CDR3 DNA reads TGTGCCAGCAGCTTAGCGCCTGGGGTCGGGGAGCTGTTTTTT.

The chain employs TRBV20-1 and TRBJ2-7, with 7 bases aligning to TRBD1. The CDR3 totals 15 residues. The ends lost 2 bases at V and 0 bases at J; junction bases unmatched: 7. Germline lookup yields CDR1 DFQATT and CDR2 SNEGSKA (reference sequence). DNA for the CDR3: TGCAGTGCTAGAACCCAAGGGGGCAACTCCTACGAGCAGTACTTC. Protein product: CSARTQGGNSYEQYF.

V gene TRBV29-1 combines with J gene TRBJ2-1; D not resolved. Trimming removed 5 bases at V and 1 base at J, with 18 bases between. Germline-derived CDR1 and CDR2 are SQVTM and ANQGSEA. This CDR3 has 16 amino acids. DNA of the CDR3: TGCAGCGTTATATTCACAGAAAAAGGTTCCTACAATGAGCAGTTCTTC. The encoded protein is CSVIFTEKGSYNEQFF.

This chain joins TRBV20-1 and TRBJ2-7; D is ambiguous. Deletions cut 5 bases from V and 2 bases from J, with 7 bases between. CDR1 and CDR2 from the germline V gene are DFQATT and SNEGSKA (reference sequence). CDR3 size: 11 residues. The chain's CDR3 is CSASTAYEQYF. The DNA of the CDR3 is TGCAGTGCTTCGACGGCCTACGAGCAGTACTTC.

In this sample, this clonotype turned up a few times. This chain connects TRBV12-3 or TRBV12-4 to TRBJ1-4; D may be TRBD1 (5 bases). V gave up 6 bases and J gave up 0 bases, with 11 bases separating them. The CDR3 runs to 15 residues. The chain's CDR3 is CASSPGESTNEKLFF. For the CDR3, the DNA is TGTGCCAGCAGCCCGGGGGAATCAACTAATGAAAAACTGTTTTTT.

This clonotype occurred a few times. The chain has TRBV30 and TRBJ2-1; possible D gene TRBD2, 5 bases. The germline CDR1 and CDR2 sequences are GTSNPN and SVGIG (reference sequence). V lost 3 bases and J lost 10, with 16 bases in between. The length of the CDR3 is 13 residues. The CDR3 DNA reads as TGTGCCTGGAGCCCCAGCAGGTCGGGAGAGCAGTTCTTC. Translation: CAWSPSRSGEQFF.

The chain joins TRBV7-4 to TRBJ1-6; D is unresolved. This CDR3 has 13 amino acids. Germline V CDR1 and CDR2: SGHVT, SQSDAQ. Deletions cut 5 bases from V and 8 bases from J, with 10 bases between. DNA of the CDR3: TGTGCCAGCAGCCCACCGCCTGATTCACCCCTCCACTTT. The encoded protein is CASSPPPDSPLHF.

The chain is built from TRBV5-1 and TRBJ2-3; D is unclear. Deletions cut 4 bases from V and 3 bases from J, with 3 bases between. This CDR3 has 11 amino acids. The germline V gene has CDR1 SGHRS and CDR2 YFSETQ. This chain's CDR3 is CASSATDTQYF. CDR3 sequence (DNA): TGCGCCAGCAGCGCTACAGATACGCAGTATTTT.

This clonotype was seen at least ten times. The chain carries TRBV20-1 and TRBJ2-1; 8 bases are shared with TRBD2. Germline CDR1 is DFQATT and CDR2 is SNEGSKA (reference sequence). With V trimmed by 0 bases and J by 0 bases, 4 bases remained unmatched. The length of the CDR3 is 16 residues. CDR3 nucleotides: TGCAGTGCTAGAGATCTAACTAGCGGCTCCTACAATGAGCAGTTCTTC. It yields the protein CSARDLTSGSYNEQFF.

In its sample, this clonotype was seen many times. The DNA for the CDR3 is TGCGCCAGCAGTGGGGGCAGCTCCTACGAGCAGTACTTC. Translation: CASSGGSSYEQYF. The genes are TRBV10-2 and TRBJ2-7, with D tentatively TRBD1 (5 bases). V lost 4 bases and J 0 bases, leaving 7 bases between the germline ends. Germline V gene sequence: CDR1 WSHSY, CDR2 SAAADI. This CDR3 is 13 amino acids long.

V and J are TRBV11-2 and TRBJ2-5; D might be TRBD1 (6 bases). V was shortened by 5 bases and J by 0 bases, with 16 bases between the two germline ends. This CDR3 comprises 16 residues. Germline CDR1 SGHAT, CDR2 FQNNGV. The CDR3 is CASSHRTDWYQETQYF. For the CDR3, the DNA is TGTGCCAGCAGCCATAGGACAGATTGGTACCAAGAGACCCAGTACTTC.

This clonotype was recorded at least ten times. This chain links TRBV19 with TRBJ1-5; D call uncertain. The germline V and J ends were trimmed by 5 bases and 6 bases, with 14 bases remaining between them. The CDR3 sequence is 14 residues long. Germline-derived CDR1 and CDR2 are LNHDA and SQIVND (reference sequence). This chain's CDR3 is CASSPRSRGQPQHF. The CDR3, as DNA: TGTGCCAGTAGTCCGCGGAGTCGAGGTCAGCCCCAGCATTTT.

This clonotype was seen repeatedly, ten times or more. V usage is TRBV5-1 and J usage is TRBJ1-2; no definite D call. The CDR3 has 15 amino acids. Germline V gene lookup returns CDR1 SGHRS and CDR2 YFSETQ. V was pared by 1 base and J by 4 bases, with 14 bases between. The CDR3 region has the DNA TGCGCCAGCAGCTTGAGATTTGGAGAAGTCTATGGCTACACCTTC. Encoded protein: CASSLRFGEVYGYTF.

The chain carries TRBV14 and TRBJ2-1; D gene unclear. Germline CDR1 and CDR2: SGHDN and FVKESK. CDR3 length: 15 amino acids. V gave up 1 base and J gave up 5 bases, with 12 bases separating them. The DNA for the CDR3 is TGTGCCAGCAGCCAAGGGGCCCCCAGAAACAATGAGCAGTTCTTC. Its protein product is CASSQGAPRNNEQFF. The whole variable domain, filled in from reference TRBV14 and TRBJ2-1, reads EAGVTQFPSHSVIEKGQTVTLRCDPISGHDNLYWYRRVMGKEIKFLLHFVKESKQDESGMPNNRFLAERTGGTYSTLKVQPAELEDSGVYFCASSQGAPRNNEQFFGPGTRLTVL.

V is TRBV5-8 and J is TRBJ2-3; 7 bases align to TRBD2. This CDR3 is 20 amino acids long. Germline-derived CDR1 and CDR2 are SGHTS and YDEGEE. V lost 3 bases and J lost 0; bases outside the gene matches: 19. The CDR3 nucleotides are TGTGCCAGCAGCTCGATTGGCCGTACTTGGGGGGGTCCTAGCACAGATACGCAGTATTTT. Amino acids: CASSSIGRTWGGPSTDTQYF. The full variable domain, rest sourced from reference TRBV5-8 and TRBJ2-3, is EAGVTQSPTHLIKTRGQQATLRCSPISGHTSVYWYQQALGLGLQFLLWYDEGEERNRGNFPPRFSGRQFPNYSSELNVNALELEDSALYLCASSSIGRTWGGPSTDTQYFGPGTRLTVL.

This chain joins TRBV7-2 and TRBJ2-1, with D hard to call. The CDR3 consists of 13 residues. The V end lost 5 bases, the J end lost 3 bases, and 8 bases lay between the germline ends. In germline, CDR1 is SGHTA, CDR2 FQGNSA. The CDR3 reads CASSPQIYNEQFF. The CDR3 region has the DNA TGTGCCAGCAGCCCCCAGATCTACAATGAGCAGTTCTTC.

Of note for this clonotype: Sequence at one end of the junction differs from germline and may be a read error. J is TRBJ2-1 and V is TRBV20-1; D remains unclear. Germline values: CDR1 DFQATT, CDR2 SNEGSKA (reference sequence). The CDR3 covers 12 residues. The CDR3 DNA is TGCAGTGCGTCAAACTCCCACAATGAGCAGTTCTTC. It translates to CSASNSHNEQFF.

This clonotype was seen at least ten times. The chain employs TRBV2 and TRBJ2-2, with 7 bases lining up with TRBD2. The CDR3 spans 11 residues. The germline gives CDR1 SNHLY, CDR2 FYNNEI. With 11 bases clipped from V and 3 bases from J, the junction kept 0 bases outside the gene matches. The CDR3 DNA is TGTGCCCGGGGGGACACCGGGGAGCTGTTTTTT. This codes for CARGDTGELFF. Full variable domain (rest looked up from reference TRBV2 and TRBJ2-2): EPEVTQTPSHQVTQMGQEVILRCVPISNHLYFYWYRQILGQKVEFLVSFYNNEISEKSEIFDDQFSVERPDGSNFTLKIRSTKLEDSAMYFCARGDTGELFFGEGSRLTVL.

This clonotype was recorded many times. J is TRBJ2-3 and V is TRBV11-2; D gene ambiguous. This CDR3 comprises 14 residues. Germline lookup yields CDR1 SGHAT and CDR2 FQNNGV. V shed 1 base and J shed 2 bases, with 7 bases lying between them. The CDR3 sequence: CASSLGLFTDTQYF. DNA for the CDR3: TGTGCCAGCAGCTTAGGGCTGTTCACAGATACGCAGTATTTT.

This clonotype was detected many times. This rearrangement joins TRBV6-5 to TRBJ1-6, with D maybe TRBD1 (5 bases). CDR3 length equals 19 residues. The germline CDR1 and CDR2 sequences are MNHEY and SVGAGI. Trimming removed 4 bases at V and 9 bases at J, with 28 bases between. The CDR3 DNA sequence: TGTGCCAGCAGTTCCTCCACTCGAGGCCGTCTCCCAGGGAGTTCACCCCTCCACTTT. It specifies CASSSSTRGRLPGSSPLHF.

This clonotype was recorded at least ten times. The rearrangement joins TRBV11-2 to TRBJ2-1; 7 nucleotides align to TRBD2. The CDR3 sequence is 16 residues long. Germline V gene data show CDR1 as SGHAT and CDR2 as FQNNGV. The V gene end was trimmed by 4 bases and the J gene end by 1 base; junction bases not matched to a gene: 7. The CDR3 loop is CASSWAGDSSYNEQFF. The DNA of the CDR3 is TGTGCCAGCAGCTGGGCGGGAGACAGTTCCTACAATGAGCAGTTCTTC.